These 25 T cell receptor beta chains were all obtained from the same sample, sequenced in a study of PD-1 blockade in classical Hodgkin lymphoma. This sample's time point: cycle 4 day 1 (C4D1), after less than 7 weeks of nivolumab. Relapses following autologous stem cell transplantation were seen in all patients, with brentuximab vedotin exposure varying. Using magnetic negative selection, the CD4+ T cells were separated out of thawed PBMCs. The method was immunoSEQ multiplex PCR; TCRdb's version includes in-frame clones alone and lacks a portion of them. The table lists tens of thousands of clones, 75% to 90% of them singletons. The material was CD4+ T cells from blood, obtained before the fourth cycle of nivolumab. The receptors originated from a human donor with classical Hodgkin lymphoma.

The gene calls are TRBV6-6 and TRBJ1-5; D uncertain. The CDR3 length is 12 residues. Trimming cost V 7 bases and J 4 bases, with 8 bases left between them. CDR1 is MNHNY, CDR2 SVGAGI, per germline (reference sequence). The CDR3 coding sequence is TGTGCCAGCAACCTACCTAATCAGCCCCAGCATTTT. This encodes CASNLPNQPQHF.

This clone appeared a few times. V and J are TRBV11-2 and TRBJ1-2; the match to TRBD1 covers 7 bases. The V segment lost 5 bases and the J segment 2 bases; nucleotides outside the gene matches: 8. Per the germline V gene, CDR1 is SGHAT and CDR2 is FQNNGV. This CDR3 region has 15 residues. The CDR3 nucleotides are TGTGCCAGCAGCGCATTCAGGGGGTGGAACTATGGCTACACCTTC. Protein: CASSAFRGWNYGYTF. The full variable domain, rest sourced from reference TRBV11-2 and TRBJ1-2, is EAGVAQSPRYKIIEKRQSVAFWCNPISGHATLYWYQQILGQGPKLLIQFQNNGVVDDSQLPKDRFSAERLKGVDSTLKIQPAKLEDSAVYLCASSAFRGWNYGYTFGSGTRLTVV.

The CDR3 spells CASSLQGALWGYTF. As DNA, the CDR3 is TGTGCCAGCAGCTTGCAGGGCGCCTTGTGGGGCTACACCTTC. The chain has TRBV7-8 and TRBJ1-2; maybe TRBD1 (5 bases). From germline, CDR1 is SGHVS and CDR2 FQNEAQ. CDR3 length: 14 amino acids. The germline V and J ends were trimmed by 3 bases and 8 bases, with 16 bases remaining between them.

This CDR3 reads CASSVGASGTSPETQYF. Here the CDR3 DNA reads TGTGCCAGCAGCGTAGGGGCATCCGGGACTAGCCCCGAGACCCAGTACTTC. The rearrangement links TRBV9 to TRBJ2-5, with TRBD2 identical over 9 bases. Germline V CDR1 and CDR2: SGDLS, YYNGEE. CDR3 length equals 17 residues. V trimming: 0 bases; J trimming: 5 bases; junction bases outside the gene matches: 11.

The sample holds a few counts of this clone. The chain carries TRBV19 and TRBJ1-5, with a possible D match to TRBD1 (5 bases). There are 15 residues in the CDR3. Trimming took 4 bases from V and 0 from J, leaving 10 bases between them. Germline CDR1 and CDR2: LNHDA and SQIVND (reference sequence). In nucleotides, the CDR3 is TGTGCCAGTAGTAAGGGGACGGCTAGCAATCAGCCCCAGCATTTT. Translated, it gives CASSKGTASNQPQHF.

This CDR3 is CASSSQAFEAFF. CDR3 DNA sequence: TGTGCCAGCAGTTCCCAGGCTTTTGAAGCTTTCTTT. The rearrangement links TRBV7-2 to TRBJ1-1; no definite D call. This CDR3 spans 12 amino acids. V was pared by 6 bases and J by 7 bases, with 12 bases between. Germline lookup yields CDR1 SGHTA and CDR2 FQGNSA.

In its sample, this clone was seen once. This chain uses TRBV5-8 with TRBJ1-1, with D unclear. The V end lost 2 bases, the J end lost 4 bases, and 6 bases lay between the germline ends. Germline V gene sequence: CDR1 SGHTS, CDR2 YDEGEE. This CDR3 has 12 residues. The DNA of the CDR3 is TGTGCCAGCAGCTTAAGGACCACTGAAGCTTTCTTT. This sequence encodes CASSLRTTEAFF.

The chain employs TRBV6-5 and TRBJ2-3, with 7 nucleotides matching TRBD2. The J segment lost 6 bases and the V segment lost 6 bases, leaving 6 bases of the junction unmatched. The CDR3 runs to 13 residues. Germline V CDR1 and CDR2: MNHEY, SVGAGI. CDR3 loop: CASSGDYLDTQYF. CDR3 in DNA: TGTGCCAGCAGCGGGGACTACTTGGATACGCAGTATTTT.

As DNA, the CDR3 is TGTGCCAGCAGCTTAGCGAGTCCAGGTTCCTACACCTTC. This codes for CASSLASPGSYTF. The V call is TRBV7-8, the J call TRBJ1-2, with unresolved D. CDR3 length: 13 amino acids. The ends were cut back, 0 bases at V and 10 bases at J, with 12 bases in the middle. Germline V lookup: CDR1 SGHVS, CDR2 FQNEAQ.

The chain is built from TRBV6-1 and TRBJ2-2, with D unresolved. Germline CDR1 is MNHNS and CDR2 is SASEGT. Trimming left V 3 bases short and J 7 bases short, with 3 bases between. The CDR3 is made up of 11 amino acids. For the CDR3, the DNA is TGTGCCAGCAGTGAGTTCGGGGAGCTGTTTTTT. Translated: CASSEFGELFF.

The V and J genes are TRBV28 and TRBJ1-5; D gene uncertain. The CDR3 extends over 15 amino acids. In germline, CDR1 is MDHEN, CDR2 SYDVKM. Trimming stripped 2 bases from V and 7 bases from J, with 15 bases between. DNA for the CDR3: TGTGCCAGCAGTTTACAGGAGACTTCTCCCCAGCCCCAGCATTTT. It translates to CASSLQETSPQPQHF.

The rearrangement uses TRBV2 and TRBJ1-1, with D unresolved. The ends were cut back, 7 bases at V and 4 bases at J, with 13 bases in the middle. The germline V gene encodes CDR1 SNHLY and CDR2 FYNNEI. This CDR3 comprises 13 residues. This chain's CDR3 is CASTPDGLTEAFF. CDR3 in DNA: TGTGCCAGCACCCCGGATGGGCTCACTGAAGCTTTCTTT.

The rearrangement joins TRBV6-5 to TRBJ1-5; 9 positions agree with TRBD1. CDR1 and CDR2 from the germline V gene are MNHEY and SVGAGI. The CDR3 loop spans 14 amino acids. J was trimmed by 7 bases and V by 6 bases; bases with no gene match: 7. The CDR3 protein is CASRGTGFLQPQHF. The CDR3 region has the DNA TGTGCCAGCAGAGGGACAGGGTTCTTACAGCCCCAGCATTTT.

The rearrangement uses TRBV9 and TRBJ2-1; D possibly matches TRBD1 or TRBD2 (5 bases each). The ends were cut back, 0 bases at V and 7 bases at J, with 8 bases in the middle. CDR1 SGDLS and CDR2 YYNGEE come from the germline V gene. The CDR3 length is 13 residues. The CDR3 sequence: CASSVDGGNEQFF. The CDR3 DNA is TGTGCCAGCAGCGTAGATGGGGGAAATGAGCAGTTCTTC.

This rearrangement joins TRBV7-6 to TRBJ2-5, with D possibly being TRBD2 (5 bases). Between the trimmed V and J ends, which lost 6 bases and 8 bases, there was a span of 19 bases. Per germline, CDR1 SGHVS and CDR2 FNYEAQ. This CDR3 is built from 14 residues. CDR3 in amino acids: CASSPTVPSGTQYF. The CDR3, as DNA: TGTGCCAGCAGTCCCACGGTGCCCTCGGGAACCCAGTACTTC.

The gene calls are TRBV5-1 and TRBJ2-5; TRBD2 matches 7 bases. Germline CDR1 is SGHRS and CDR2 is YFSETQ. J was trimmed by 1 base and V by 4 bases; bases with no gene match: 10. This CDR3 has 16 residues. The CDR3 loop reads CASSRFAGDLQETQYF. DNA of the CDR3: TGCGCCAGCAGCCGATTCGCGGGGGACCTCCAAGAGACCCAGTACTTC.

The chain employs TRBV7-9 and TRBJ2-4; either TRBD1 or TRBD2 may supply D (6 bases each). The V end was cut by 5 bases, the J end by 0 bases, with 11 bases between. This CDR3 region has 15 residues. The V gene's germline CDR1 is SEHNR and CDR2 FQNEAQ (reference sequence). CDR3 loop: CASSERGVAKNIQYF. The DNA for the CDR3 is TGTGCCAGCAGCGAAAGGGGGGTAGCCAAAAACATTCAGTACTTC.

The sample holds one count of this clone. This rearrangement joins TRBV4-2 to TRBJ1-5; perhaps TRBD1 as D (5 bases). CDR3 length: 16 amino acids. Germline values: CDR1 LGHNA, CDR2 YNFKEQ. V shed 4 bases and J shed 3 bases, with 16 bases lying between them. DNA of the CDR3: TGTGCCAGCAGCCCGTCCTCGCGACAGTTCAATCAGCCCCAGCATTTT. Translation gives CASSPSSRQFNQPQHF.

The chain links TRBV6-1 to TRBJ1-3; D is ambiguous. The CDR3 has 13 residues. From germline, CDR1 is MNHNS and CDR2 SASEGT. V gave up 7 bases and J gave up 3 bases, with 10 bases separating them. The CDR3 DNA follows: TGTGCCAGCATAGCGGCCATTGGAAACACCATATATTTT. Its protein product is CASIAAIGNTIYF.

The chain employs TRBV4-2 and TRBJ2-4, with 8 bases fitting TRBD2. Losses at the gene ends were 0 bases for V and 2 bases for J; bases not matched to a gene: 12. CDR3 length equals 19 residues. Germline CDR1 LGHNA, CDR2 YNFKEQ. The CDR3 region has the DNA TGTGCCAGCAGCCAAGATTCTGGTACCGCGGGGGGAACCAAAAACATTCAGTACTTC. The encoded protein is CASSQDSGTAGGTKNIQYF.

V gene TRBV18 combines with J gene TRBJ1-2; D gene unclear. CDR1 is KGHSH, CDR2 LQKENI, per germline. The length of the CDR3 is 12 residues. Trimming removed 3 bases at V and 11 bases at J, with 13 bases between. CDR3 coding DNA: TGTGCCAGCTCACCCCAGGACGTCCGATACACCTTC. Translated, it gives CASSPQDVRYTF.

This CDR3 reads CAWKWGQGASEQYF. The CDR3 coding sequence is TGTGCCTGGAAGTGGGGACAGGGGGCCTCCGAGCAGTACTTC. This chain connects TRBV30 to TRBJ2-7, with TRBD1 matching over 12 bases. In germline, CDR1 is GTSNPN, CDR2 SVGIG (reference sequence). The length of the CDR3 is 14 residues. V gave up 4 bases and J gave up 6 bases; unmatched junction bases: 7.

This chain links TRBV19 with TRBJ1-5; possibly TRBD1 for D (5 bases). CDR3 size: 16 residues. The germline CDR1 and CDR2 sequences are LNHDA and SQIVND (reference sequence). With 1 base removed from V and 5 bases from J, the gap between germline ends came to 15 bases. CDR3 nucleotide sequence: TGTGCCAGTAGTATAGCGGGACCAAGAATTGATCAGCCCCAGCATTTT. Its protein product is CASSIAGPRIDQPQHF.

The gene calls are TRBV5-8 and TRBJ1-2; D gene uncertain. CDR1 is SGHTS, CDR2 YDEGEE, per germline. Trimming removed 2 bases at V and 4 bases at J, with 6 bases between. This CDR3 region has 12 residues. CDR3 nucleotide sequence: TGTGCCAGCAGCTTTGCAGGCTATGGCTACACCTTC. The encoded protein is CASSFAGYGYTF.

This sequence joins TRBV19 and TRBJ1-1; D gene uncertain. CDR1 is LNHDA, CDR2 SQIVND, per germline (reference sequence). The CDR3 contains 11 residues. V gave up 7 bases and J gave up 2 bases, with 5 bases separating them. The CDR3 region is CASTKNTEAFF. Written as DNA, the CDR3 is TGTGCCAGTACCAAAAACACTGAAGCTTTCTTT.